These T cell receptor beta chains were read from a single sample in a study of cytomegalovirus exposure and HLA in healthy donors. Produced via immunoSEQ multiplex PCR; TCRdb's table is partial and in-frame only. The profile shows over 95,000 clones, 74% of them singletons. The material sequenced was PBMCs. The receptors were sampled from a human donor in good health. Each CDR3 is given with its conserved first and last residue. A D gene is named only where the DNA matches it firmly. Clone size appears in some rows only: once, few, many, or a class for an expanded clone.

v_gene: TRBV19; abundance: .; j_gene: TRBJ2-2; d_gene: TRBD1; CDR3nt: TGTGCCAGTAGTTTTGGGACAGGGGTTACCGGGGAGCTGTTTTTT; CDR3aa: CASSFGTGVTGELFF
v_gene: TRBV29-1; abundance: .; j_gene: TRBJ2-3; d_gene: TRBD1; CDR3nt: TGCAGCGTCGGCACCGGGACAGGTCCGACTCCAGATACGCAGTATTTT; CDR3aa: CSVGTGTGPTPDTQYF
v_gene: TRBV5-1; abundance: few; j_gene: TRBJ2-1; d_gene: .; CDR3nt: TGCGCCAGCAGCTTTGAAAGGAGGCCCTACAATGAGCAGTTCTTC; CDR3aa: CASSFERRPYNEQFF
v_gene: TRBV6-1; abundance: few; j_gene: TRBJ2-1; d_gene: TRBD2; CDR3nt: TGTGCCAGCAGTACCGGGACTAGCGATAATAATGAGCAGTTCTTC; CDR3aa: CASSTGTSDNNEQFF
v_gene: TRBV7-6; abundance: .; j_gene: TRBJ2-1; d_gene: .; CDR3nt: TGTGCCAGCAGCTTAACAGGGAGGGTAAAAGATGAGCAGTTCTTC; CDR3aa: CASSLTGRVKDEQFF
v_gene: TRBV30; abundance: few; j_gene: TRBJ2-1; d_gene: TRBD2; CDR3nt: TGTGCCTCCCTCCCCCCCCTTCTAGCGGGAGAACCAGCCTCCTACAATGAGCAGTTCTTC; CDR3aa: CASLPPLLAGEPASYNEQFF
v_gene: TRBV10-2; abundance: few; j_gene: TRBJ2-1; d_gene: TRBD1; CDR3nt: TGCGCCAGCAGGGGGACAGGGGACTACAATGAGCAGTTCTTC; CDR3aa: CASRGTGDYNEQFF
v_gene: TRBV27; abundance: .; j_gene: TRBJ2-3; d_gene: TRBD2; CDR3nt: TGTGCCAGCAGGCCAGGACTAGCGGCTAGCACAGATACGCAGTATTTT; CDR3aa: CASRPGLAASTDTQYF
v_gene: TRBV7-9; abundance: .; j_gene: TRBJ2-1; d_gene: TRBD2; CDR3nt: TGTGCCAGCAGCCGAATAGCCTCTAGCGGGGGTTACAATGAGCAGTTCTTC; CDR3aa: CASSRIASSGGYNEQFF
v_gene: TRBV9; abundance: .; j_gene: TRBJ2-2; d_gene: TRBD2; CDR3nt: TGTGCCAGCAGCGTAGTCGCGGGAGCAGGGACCGGGGAGCTGTTTTTT; CDR3aa: CASSVVAGAGTGELFF
v_gene: TRBV29-1; abundance: .; j_gene: TRBJ1-4; d_gene: TRBD1; CDR3nt: TGCAGCGCCGGGGGACAGCTTAATGAAAAACTGTTTTTT; CDR3aa: CSAGGQLNEKLFF
v_gene: TRBV2; abundance: .; j_gene: TRBJ1-4; d_gene: TRBD1; CDR3nt: TGTGCCAGCAGGCTGACAGGGTCGAATGAAAAACTGTTTTTT; CDR3aa: CASRLTGSNEKLFF
v_gene: TRBV23-1; abundance: .; j_gene: TRBJ2-5; d_gene: TRBD2; CDR3nt: TGCGCCAGCAGTCAACCCAGGCGCCTAGCGGGAGGAGTGTATGAGACCCAGTACTTC; CDR3aa: CASSQPRRLAGGVYETQYF
v_gene: TRBV6-5; abundance: .; j_gene: TRBJ1-3; d_gene: .; CDR3nt: TGTGCCAGCAGTTCTCACAGGGCTGGAAACACCATATATTTT; CDR3aa: CASSSHRAGNTIYF
v_gene: TRBV2; abundance: once; j_gene: TRBJ2-5; d_gene: TRBD1; CDR3nt: TGTGCCAGCATTAGGACAGGGGGATCGCAAGAGACCCAGTACTTC; CDR3aa: CASIRTGGSQETQYF
v_gene: TRBV6-6; abundance: .; j_gene: TRBJ1-3; d_gene: TRBD1; CDR3nt: TGTGCCAGTTCGGACAGGGGGAACGGAAACACCATATATTTT; CDR3aa: CASSDRGNGNTIYF
v_gene: TRBV25-1; abundance: few; j_gene: TRBJ1-2; d_gene: TRBD1; CDR3nt: TGTGCCAGCTCCCCAGGGGGCGTGATTTATGGCTACACCTTC; CDR3aa: CASSPGGVIYGYTF
v_gene: TRBV5-4; abundance: .; j_gene: TRBJ2-2; d_gene: TRBD2; CDR3nt: TGTGCCAGCAGCCAGCCGGGGGGGCAAAGAACCGGGGAGCTGTTTTTT; CDR3aa: CASSQPGGQRTGELFF
v_gene: TRBV7-2; abundance: .; j_gene: TRBJ1-1; d_gene: .; CDR3nt: TGTGCCAGCAGCCCCGACGGGATGGGGAACACTGAAGCTTTCTTT; CDR3aa: CASSPDGMGNTEAFF
v_gene: TRBV5-1; abundance: .; j_gene: TRBJ1-1; d_gene: TRBD1; CDR3nt: TGCGCCAGCAGAACCGTCCAGGACAGGGGGAGTGAAGCTTTCTTT; CDR3aa: CASRTVQDRGSEAFF
v_gene: TRBV5-1; abundance: .; j_gene: TRBJ2-3; d_gene: TRBD1; CDR3nt: TGCGCCAGCAGCCAAGACAGGGGGCGGACAGATACGCAGTATTTT; CDR3aa: CASSQDRGRTDTQYF
v_gene: TRBV30; abundance: .; j_gene: TRBJ1-5; d_gene: TRBD1; CDR3nt: TGTGCCTGGAGTGGGGGACAGGGGTTAAGCAATCAGCCCCAGCATTTT; CDR3aa: CAWSGGQGLSNQPQHF
v_gene: TRBV10-1; abundance: .; j_gene: TRBJ2-1; d_gene: TRBD1; CDR3nt: TGCGCCAGCAGCGAGGGGGACAGCTACAATGAGCAGTTCTTC; CDR3aa: CASSEGDSYNEQFF
v_gene: TRBV19; abundance: .; j_gene: TRBJ2-3; d_gene: TRBD2; CDR3nt: TGTGCCAGTACCCCGACTAGCGGGACTAAAGATACGCAGTATTTT; CDR3aa: CASTPTSGTKDTQYF
v_gene: TRBV2; abundance: .; j_gene: TRBJ1-1; d_gene: .; CDR3nt: TGTGCCAGCAGTGAAAATTCGGGATTGAACACTGAAGCTTTCTTT; CDR3aa: CASSENSGLNTEAFF
v_gene: TRBV7-2; abundance: .; j_gene: TRBJ2-5; d_gene: .; CDR3nt: TGTGCCAGCAGCCCGAAGAAGCTTCCCGAGACCCAGTACTTC; CDR3aa: CASSPKKLPETQYF
v_gene: TRBV6-1; abundance: .; j_gene: TRBJ1-3; d_gene: .; CDR3nt: TGTGCCAGCAGTGTTCGTTTAACAGGGTCCTCTGGAAACACCATATATTTT; CDR3aa: CASSVRLTGSSGNTIYF
v_gene: TRBV5-1; abundance: .; j_gene: TRBJ1-3; d_gene: .; CDR3nt: TGCGCCAGCAGCGTAGACAGGAGCTCTGGAAACACCATATATTTT; CDR3aa: CASSVDRSSGNTIYF
v_gene: TRBV2; abundance: .; j_gene: TRBJ2-4; d_gene: TRBD2; CDR3nt: TGTGCCAGCACCTGGACTAGCGGGGGGACAGCCAAAAACATTCAGTACTTC; CDR3aa: CASTWTSGGTAKNIQYF
v_gene: TRBV5-6; abundance: .; j_gene: TRBJ2-7; d_gene: .; CDR3nt: TGTGCCAGCAGCTTGGGGGAGCACTACGAGCAGTACTTC; CDR3aa: CASSLGEHYEQYF
v_gene: TRBV5-6; abundance: .; j_gene: TRBJ1-1; d_gene: .; CDR3nt: TGTGCCAGCAGCCTCGGAAGGACAGACATGAACACTGAAGCTTTCTTT; CDR3aa: CASSLGRTDMNTEAFF
v_gene: TRBV7-3; abundance: .; j_gene: TRBJ2-3; d_gene: .; CDR3nt: TGTGCCAGCAGCTTACGGCGGGCCGATACGCAGTATTTT; CDR3aa: CASSLRRADTQYF
v_gene: TRBV18; abundance: .; j_gene: TRBJ2-1; d_gene: TRBD2; CDR3nt: TGTGCCAGCTCACCCGGCGGGAGGGCGAGCTCCTACAATGAGCAGTTCTTC; CDR3aa: CASSPGGRASSYNEQFF
v_gene: TRBV29-1; abundance: .; j_gene: TRBJ1-5; d_gene: TRBD1; CDR3nt: TGCAGCGTCGGCCCGAGGACAGGGGACAATCAGCCCCAGCATTTT; CDR3aa: CSVGPRTGDNQPQHF
v_gene: TRBV19; abundance: .; j_gene: TRBJ1-5; d_gene: .; CDR3nt: TGTGCCAGCCATGGACAGCTGCGGAAACCCCAGCATTTT; CDR3aa: CASHGQLRKPQHF
v_gene: TRBV6-1; abundance: .; j_gene: TRBJ2-5; d_gene: TRBD2; CDR3nt: TGTGCCAGCAGTGAAGGGACTAGCGGGGGAGAGACCCAGTACTTC; CDR3aa: CASSEGTSGGETQYF
v_gene: TRBV5-4; abundance: .; j_gene: TRBJ1-1; d_gene: .; CDR3nt: TGTGCCAGCAGCTTTGACAGGAACACTGAAGCTTTCTTT; CDR3aa: CASSFDRNTEAFF
v_gene: TRBV27; abundance: .; j_gene: TRBJ2-7; d_gene: .; CDR3nt: TGTGCCAGCAGCACACTTCGGGGGAGGTCCTACGAGCAGTACTTC; CDR3aa: CASSTLRGRSYEQYF
v_gene: TRBV19; abundance: .; j_gene: TRBJ1-5; d_gene: .; CDR3nt: TGTGCCAGTAGTCCAAGGGGGGGCCGGCAGCCCCAGCATTTT; CDR3aa: CASSPRGGRQPQHF
v_gene: TRBV7-9; abundance: .; j_gene: TRBJ1-2; d_gene: .; CDR3nt: TGTGCCAGCAGCCCCGACAGTGCCTATGGCTACACCTTC; CDR3aa: CASSPDSAYGYTF
v_gene: TRBV19; abundance: .; j_gene: TRBJ2-4; d_gene: TRBD2; CDR3nt: TGTGCCAGTACCCCCGCAGCGGGAGTAGGAAACATTCAGTACTTC; CDR3aa: CASTPAAGVGNIQYF
v_gene: TRBV19; abundance: .; j_gene: TRBJ2-1; d_gene: .; CDR3nt: TGTGCCAGTAGTATGGCCCAGAACGCCTGGGGCGATGAGCAGTTCTTC; CDR3aa: CASSMAQNAWGDEQFF
v_gene: TRBV5-4; abundance: .; j_gene: TRBJ2-7; d_gene: .; CDR3nt: TGTGCCAGCAGCTTGGGAGGGGGACGCGAGCAGTACTTC; CDR3aa: CASSLGGGREQYF
v_gene: TRBV29-1; abundance: .; j_gene: TRBJ2-1; d_gene: TRBD2; CDR3nt: TGCAGCGTTGGTGGTAGCGGGGGGCTGTACAATGAGCAGTTCTTC; CDR3aa: CSVGGSGGLYNEQFF
v_gene: TRBV19; abundance: .; j_gene: TRBJ2-5; d_gene: TRBD1; CDR3nt: TGTGCCACGCAGGGGGTCCAAGAGACCCAGTACTTC; CDR3aa: CATQGVQETQYF
v_gene: TRBV2; abundance: .; j_gene: TRBJ1-2; d_gene: .; CDR3nt: TGTGCCAGCAGTGAGGGGACTGGGAACTATGGCTACACCTTC; CDR3aa: CASSEGTGNYGYTF
v_gene: TRBV7-8; abundance: few; j_gene: TRBJ2-5; d_gene: TRBD1; CDR3nt: TGTGCCAGCAGCCTACCCGACAGGGGGCGTTTTAAAGAGACCCAGTACTTC; CDR3aa: CASSLPDRGRFKETQYF
v_gene: TRBV7-2; abundance: few; j_gene: TRBJ2-3; d_gene: TRBD1; CDR3nt: TGTGCCAGCAGCTTAGGGCCTCCAGGGGGTGTCATAGATACGCAGTATTTT; CDR3aa: CASSLGPPGGVIDTQYF